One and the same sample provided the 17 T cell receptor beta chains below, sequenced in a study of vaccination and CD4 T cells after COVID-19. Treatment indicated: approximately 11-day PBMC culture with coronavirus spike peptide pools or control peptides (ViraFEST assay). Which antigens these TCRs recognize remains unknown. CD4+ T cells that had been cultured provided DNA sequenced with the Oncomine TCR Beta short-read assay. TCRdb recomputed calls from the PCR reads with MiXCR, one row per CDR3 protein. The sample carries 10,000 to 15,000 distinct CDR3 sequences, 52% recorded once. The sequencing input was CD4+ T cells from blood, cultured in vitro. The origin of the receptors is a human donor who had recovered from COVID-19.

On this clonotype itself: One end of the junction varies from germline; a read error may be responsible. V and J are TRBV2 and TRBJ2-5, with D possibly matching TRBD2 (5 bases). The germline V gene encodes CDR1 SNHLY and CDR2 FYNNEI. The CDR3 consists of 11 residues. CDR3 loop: CADLGVETQYF. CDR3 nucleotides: TGCGCCGACTTGGGAGTAGAGACCCAGTACTTC.

The CDR3 here is CSVGTRGTDTQYF. The CDR3 bases are TGCAGCGTAGGGACTAGAGGCACAGATACGCAGTATTTT. This chain uses TRBV29-1 with TRBJ2-3, with TRBD2 matching over 8 bases. This CDR3 contains 13 residues. Germline values: CDR1 SQVTM, CDR2 ANQGSEA. V dropped 6 bases and J dropped 1; count of bases not matched to a gene: 3.

The CDR3 sequence: CSAKETGLRQPQHF. The CDR3 DNA reads as TGCAGTGCTAAGGAGACAGGTCTCAGGCAGCCCCAGCATTTT. V is TRBV20-1 and J is TRBJ1-5; TRBD1 might be the D (6 bases). This CDR3 comprises 14 residues. Germline assignment: CDR1 DFQATT and CDR2 SNEGSKA (reference sequence). V lost 4 bases, J lost 7 bases, and 17 bases lay in between.

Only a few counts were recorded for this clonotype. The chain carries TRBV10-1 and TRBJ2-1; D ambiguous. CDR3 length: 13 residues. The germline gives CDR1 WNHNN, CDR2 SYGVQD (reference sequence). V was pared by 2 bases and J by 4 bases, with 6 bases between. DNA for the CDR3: TGCGCCAGCAGTGAGCAGGCTTACAATGAGCAGTTCTTC. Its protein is CASSEQAYNEQFF.

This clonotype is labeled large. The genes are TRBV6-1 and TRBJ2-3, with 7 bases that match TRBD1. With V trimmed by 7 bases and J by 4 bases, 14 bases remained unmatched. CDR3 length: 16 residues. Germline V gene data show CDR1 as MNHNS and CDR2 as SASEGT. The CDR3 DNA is TGTGCCAGCACCGCACGGACAGGCACAGGGCCAGATACGCAGTATTTT. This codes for CASTARTGTGPDTQYF.

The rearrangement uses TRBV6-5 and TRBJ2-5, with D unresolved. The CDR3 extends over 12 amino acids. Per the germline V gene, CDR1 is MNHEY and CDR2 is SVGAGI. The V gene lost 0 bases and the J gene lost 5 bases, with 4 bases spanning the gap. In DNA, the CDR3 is TGTGCCAGCAGTTACTCTATCGAGACCCAGTACTTC. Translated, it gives CASSYSIETQYF.

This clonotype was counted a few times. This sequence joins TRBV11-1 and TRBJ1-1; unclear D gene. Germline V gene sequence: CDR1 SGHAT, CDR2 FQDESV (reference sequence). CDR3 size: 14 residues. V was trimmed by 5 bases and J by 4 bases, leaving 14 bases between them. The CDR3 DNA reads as TGTGCCAGCAGCCCAGCGGCCGGGGTCACTGAAGCTTTCTTT. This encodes CASSPAAGVTEAFF.

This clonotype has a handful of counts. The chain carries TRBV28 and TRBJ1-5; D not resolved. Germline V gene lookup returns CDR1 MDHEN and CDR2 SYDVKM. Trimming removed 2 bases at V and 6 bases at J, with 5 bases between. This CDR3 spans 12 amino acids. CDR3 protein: CASSLLGQPQHF. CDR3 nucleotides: TGTGCCAGCAGTTTACTAGGTCAGCCCCAGCATTTT.

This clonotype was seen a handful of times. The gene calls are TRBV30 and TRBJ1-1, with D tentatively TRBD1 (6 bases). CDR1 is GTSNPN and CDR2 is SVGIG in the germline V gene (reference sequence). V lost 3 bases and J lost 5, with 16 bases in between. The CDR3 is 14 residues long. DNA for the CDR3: TGTGCCTGGAGCGGGGGACACGCCTCGACTGAAGCTTTCTTT. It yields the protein CAWSGGHASTEAFF.

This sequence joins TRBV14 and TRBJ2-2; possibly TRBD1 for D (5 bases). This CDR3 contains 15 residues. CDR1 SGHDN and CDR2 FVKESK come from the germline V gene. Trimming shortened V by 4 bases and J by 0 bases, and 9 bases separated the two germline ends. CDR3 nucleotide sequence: TGTGCCAGCAGCCTCTACAGGCCGAACACCGGGGAGCTGTTTTTT. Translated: CASSLYRPNTGELFF.

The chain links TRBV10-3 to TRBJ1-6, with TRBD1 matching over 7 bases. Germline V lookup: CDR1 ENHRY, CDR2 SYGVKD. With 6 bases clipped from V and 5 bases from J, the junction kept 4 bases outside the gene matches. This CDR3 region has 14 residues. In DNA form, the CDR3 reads TGTGCCATCAGGAAAGGACAGGATAATTCACCCCTCCACTTT. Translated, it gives CAIRKGQDNSPLHF.

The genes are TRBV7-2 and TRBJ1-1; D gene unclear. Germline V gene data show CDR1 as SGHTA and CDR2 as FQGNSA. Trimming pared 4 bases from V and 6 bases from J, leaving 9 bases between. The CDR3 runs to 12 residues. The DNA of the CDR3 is TGTGCCAGCAGCTGGGGAAGGTCTGAAGCTTTCTTT. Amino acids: CASSWGRSEAFF.

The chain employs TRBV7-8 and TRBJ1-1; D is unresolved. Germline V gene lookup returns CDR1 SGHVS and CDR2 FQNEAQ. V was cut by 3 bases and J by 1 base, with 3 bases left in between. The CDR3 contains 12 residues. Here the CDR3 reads CASSFPNTEAFF. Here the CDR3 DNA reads TGTGCCAGCAGCTTCCCGAACACTGAAGCTTTCTTT.

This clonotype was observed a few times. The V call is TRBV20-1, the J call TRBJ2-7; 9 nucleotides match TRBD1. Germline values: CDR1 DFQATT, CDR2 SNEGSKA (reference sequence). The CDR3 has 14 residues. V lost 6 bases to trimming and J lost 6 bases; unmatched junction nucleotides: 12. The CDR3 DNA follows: TGCAGTGCAAACTCCGGGACAGGGAGTGGCGAGCAGTACTTC. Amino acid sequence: CSANSGTGSGEQYF.

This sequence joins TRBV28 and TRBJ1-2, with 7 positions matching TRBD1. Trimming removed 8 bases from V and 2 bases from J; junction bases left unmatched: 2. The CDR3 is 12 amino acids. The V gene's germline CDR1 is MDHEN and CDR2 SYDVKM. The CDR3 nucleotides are TGTGCCAGCGACAGGGAAAACTATGGCTACACCTTC. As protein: CASDRENYGYTF.

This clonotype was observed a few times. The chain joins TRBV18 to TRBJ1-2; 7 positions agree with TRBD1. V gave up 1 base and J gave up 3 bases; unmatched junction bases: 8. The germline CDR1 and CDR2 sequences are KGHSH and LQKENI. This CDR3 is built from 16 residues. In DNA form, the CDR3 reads TGTGCCAGCTCACCACAGACACAGGGGTTGGACTATGGCTACACCTTC. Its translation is CASSPQTQGLDYGYTF.

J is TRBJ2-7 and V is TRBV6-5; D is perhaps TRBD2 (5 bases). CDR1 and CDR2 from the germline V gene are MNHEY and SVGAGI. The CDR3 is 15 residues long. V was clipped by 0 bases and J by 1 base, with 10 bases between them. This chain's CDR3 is CASSYSIPGSYEQYF. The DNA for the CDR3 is TGTGCCAGCAGTTACTCGATTCCGGGATCCTACGAGCAGTACTTC.